This T cell receptor beta chain was captured in a study of blood T cell repertoires in COVID-19. In the study overall: PBMCs, B-cell-depleted T cells, or T cells were the source of the cDNA or gDNA that made up the material.

This clone came up once. CDR3 size: 16 residues. Losses at the gene ends were 5 bases for V and 5 bases for J; bases not matched to a gene: 10. Germline V gene lookup returns CDR1 SEHNR and CDR2 FQNEAQ (reference sequence). Donors were grouped by their self-reported clinical history. Within 2 weeks before study entry, exposed participants met a COVID-19 case. Some clones are missing from TCRdb's copy, which holds only in-frame ones; the method was immunoSEQ multiplex PCR. The sample yields 150,000 to 200,000 clones, roughly 84% seen once. This receptor was identified in a woman aged 25 to 39 who had been exposed to COVID-19. The chain combines TRBV7-9 with TRBJ2-2, with 8 bases that match TRBD2. The sequenced sample consisted of PBMCs or T cells enriched from blood (not recorded which). DNA of the CDR3: TGTGCCAGCAGCCCCAGTCCGGGAGGGTCGACCGGGGAGCTGTTTTTT. Its protein product is CASSPSPGGSTGELFF.